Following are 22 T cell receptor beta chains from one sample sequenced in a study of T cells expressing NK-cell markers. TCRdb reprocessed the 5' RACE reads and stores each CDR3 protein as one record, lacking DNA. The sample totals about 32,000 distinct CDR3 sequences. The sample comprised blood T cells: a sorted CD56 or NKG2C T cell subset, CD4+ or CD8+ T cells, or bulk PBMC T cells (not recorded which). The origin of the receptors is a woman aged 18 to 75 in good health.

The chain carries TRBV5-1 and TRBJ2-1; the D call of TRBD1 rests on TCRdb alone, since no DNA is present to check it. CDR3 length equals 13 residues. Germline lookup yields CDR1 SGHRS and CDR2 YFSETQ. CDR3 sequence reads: CASSSTGYHEQFF. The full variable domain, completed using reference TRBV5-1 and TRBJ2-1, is KAGVTQTPRYLIKTRGQQVTLSCSPISGHRSVSWYQQTPGQGLQFLFEYFSETQRNKGNFPGRFSGRQFSNSRSEMNVSTLELGDSALYLCASSSTGYHEQFFGPGTRLTVL.

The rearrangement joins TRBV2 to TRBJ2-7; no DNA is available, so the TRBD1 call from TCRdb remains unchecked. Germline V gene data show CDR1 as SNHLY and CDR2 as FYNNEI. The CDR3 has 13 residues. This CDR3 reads CASSARQGYEQYF.

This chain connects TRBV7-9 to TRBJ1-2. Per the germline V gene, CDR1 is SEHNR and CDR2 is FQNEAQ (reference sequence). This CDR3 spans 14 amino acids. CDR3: CASSLGGPLYGYTF.

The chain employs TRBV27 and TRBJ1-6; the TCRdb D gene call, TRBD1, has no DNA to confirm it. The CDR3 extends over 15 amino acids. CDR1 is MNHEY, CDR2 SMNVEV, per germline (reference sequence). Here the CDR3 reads CASSFTGGWNSPLHF.

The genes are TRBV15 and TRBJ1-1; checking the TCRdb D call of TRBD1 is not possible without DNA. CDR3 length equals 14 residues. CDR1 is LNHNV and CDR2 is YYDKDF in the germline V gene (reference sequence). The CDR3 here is CATSSYREDTEAFF.

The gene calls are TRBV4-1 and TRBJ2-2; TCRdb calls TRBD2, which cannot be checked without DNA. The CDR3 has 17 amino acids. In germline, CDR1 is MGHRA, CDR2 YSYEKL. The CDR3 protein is CASSRLALADPTGELFF.

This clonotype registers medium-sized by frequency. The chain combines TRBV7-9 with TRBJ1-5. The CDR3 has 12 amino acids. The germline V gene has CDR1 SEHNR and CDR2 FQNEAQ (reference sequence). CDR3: CASSLANQPQHF.

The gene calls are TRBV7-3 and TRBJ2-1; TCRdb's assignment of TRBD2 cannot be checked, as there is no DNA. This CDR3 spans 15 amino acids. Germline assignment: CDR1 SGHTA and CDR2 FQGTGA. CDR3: CASSFGGGGYNEQFF.

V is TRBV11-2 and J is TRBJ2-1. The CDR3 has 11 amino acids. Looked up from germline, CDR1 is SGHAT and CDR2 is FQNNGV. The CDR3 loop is CASSDYNEQFF.

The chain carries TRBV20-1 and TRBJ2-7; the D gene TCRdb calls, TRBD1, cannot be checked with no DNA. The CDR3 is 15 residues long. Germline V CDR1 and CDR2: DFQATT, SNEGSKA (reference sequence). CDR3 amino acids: CSARIAGGSSYEQYF.

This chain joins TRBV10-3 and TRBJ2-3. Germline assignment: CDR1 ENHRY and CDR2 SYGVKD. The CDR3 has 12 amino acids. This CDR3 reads CAITADLDTQYF.

CDR3 protein: CSVRQTGLAGGPYNEQFF. The V gene is TRBV29-1, the J gene TRBJ2-1; the TCRdb call, TRBD2, lacks DNA for checking. This CDR3 has 18 amino acids. Germline V gene lookup returns CDR1 SQVTM and CDR2 ANQGSEA.

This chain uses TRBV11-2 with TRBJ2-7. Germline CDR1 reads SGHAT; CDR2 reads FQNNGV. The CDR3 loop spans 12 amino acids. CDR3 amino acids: CASSPEVYEQYF. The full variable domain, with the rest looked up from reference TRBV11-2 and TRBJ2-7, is EAGVAQSPRYKIIEKRQSVAFWCNPISGHATLYWYQQILGQGPKLLIQFQNNGVVDDSQLPKDRFSAERLKGVDSTLKIQPAKLEDSAVYLCASSPEVYEQYFGPGTRLTVT.

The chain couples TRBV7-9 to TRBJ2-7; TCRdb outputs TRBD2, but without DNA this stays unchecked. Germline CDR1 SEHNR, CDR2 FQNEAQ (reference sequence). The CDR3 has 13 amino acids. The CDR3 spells CASSLSPAAGQYF. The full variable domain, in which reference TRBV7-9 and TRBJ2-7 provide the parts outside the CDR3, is DTGVSQNPRHKITKRGQNVTFRCDPISEHNRLYWYRQTLGQGPEFLTYFQNEAQLEKSRLLSDRFSAERPKGSFSTLEIQRTEQGDSAMYLCASSLSPAAGQYFGPGTRLTVT.

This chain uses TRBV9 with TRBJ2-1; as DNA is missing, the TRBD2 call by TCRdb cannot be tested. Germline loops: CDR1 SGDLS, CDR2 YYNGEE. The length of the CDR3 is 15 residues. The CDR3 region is CASSVESGPYNEQFF.

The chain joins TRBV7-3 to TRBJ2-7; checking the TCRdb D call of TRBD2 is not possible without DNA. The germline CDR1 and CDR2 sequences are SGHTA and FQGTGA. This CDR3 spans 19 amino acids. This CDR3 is CASSASGTSGTISSYEQYF.

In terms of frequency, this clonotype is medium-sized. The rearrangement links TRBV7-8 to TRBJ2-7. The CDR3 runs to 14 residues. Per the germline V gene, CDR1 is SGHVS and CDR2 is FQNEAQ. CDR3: CASSLSGSSYEQYF.

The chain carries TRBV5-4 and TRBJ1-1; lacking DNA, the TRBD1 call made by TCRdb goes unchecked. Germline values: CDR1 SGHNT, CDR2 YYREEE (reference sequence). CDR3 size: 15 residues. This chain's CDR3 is CASNHLGGQEPGAFF.

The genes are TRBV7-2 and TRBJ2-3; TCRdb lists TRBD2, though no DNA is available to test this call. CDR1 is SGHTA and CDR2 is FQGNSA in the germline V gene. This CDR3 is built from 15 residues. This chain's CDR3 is CASSLNSGGEDTQYF.

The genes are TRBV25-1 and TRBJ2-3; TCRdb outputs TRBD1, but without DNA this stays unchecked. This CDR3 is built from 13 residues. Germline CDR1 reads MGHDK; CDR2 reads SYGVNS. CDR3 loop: CASSEGGTDTQYF.

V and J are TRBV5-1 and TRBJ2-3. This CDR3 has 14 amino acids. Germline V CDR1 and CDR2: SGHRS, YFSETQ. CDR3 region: CASSPDGLIDTQYF.

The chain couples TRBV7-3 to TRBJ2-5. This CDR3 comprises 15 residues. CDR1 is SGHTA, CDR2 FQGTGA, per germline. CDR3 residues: CASSLFGETQETQYF.